The 20 T cell receptor beta chains listed next were all sequenced from one sample in a study of CD8 T cells in ankylosing spondylitis. Study observations and caveats: Seemingly distinctive of ankylosing spondylitis blood was a TCR beta motif formed by eight highly homologous variants.

Their recognized antigens are unknown. TCRdb analysed the 5' RACE reads with MiXCR anew, one entry per CDR3 protein. The table includes about 450,000 distinct CDR3 sequences, 26% detected once. The sequenced material came from blood, either unsorted or a sorted T cell fraction (not recorded which). All receptors come from a male donor with ankylosing spondylitis.

This clonotype has a count of ten or more. The chain couples TRBV3-1 to TRBJ2-2; no firm D call. With 3 bases removed from V and 4 bases from J, the gap between germline ends came to 0 bases. The CDR3 is made up of 11 amino acids. The V gene's germline CDR1 is LGHDT and CDR2 YNNKEL (reference sequence). This CDR3 reads CASSHTGELFF. The DNA for the CDR3 is TGTGCCAGCAGCCACACCGGGGAGCTGTTTTTT.

The chain joins TRBV2 to TRBJ2-2; 7 bases map to TRBD2. Trimming at V came to 7 bases and at J to 2 bases, leaving 10 bases not matched to a gene. CDR1 and CDR2 from the germline V gene are SNHLY and FYNNEI. This CDR3 is 16 amino acids long. The CDR3 nucleotides are TGTGCCAGCAACTGGGAGGGAACATCCAACACCGGGGAGCTGTTTTTT. It codes for CASNWEGTSNTGELFF.

The chain recombines TRBV4-1 with TRBJ1-2; TRBD1 might be the D (6 bases). The CDR3 loop spans 14 amino acids. Germline V gene lookup returns CDR1 MGHRA and CDR2 YSYEKL. The germline V and J ends were trimmed by 1 base and 2 bases, with 8 bases remaining between them. The CDR3 coding sequence is TGCGCCAGCAGCCAAGTGGACAGAAACTATGGCTACACCTTC. Translated, it gives CASSQVDRNYGYTF.

V and J are TRBV5-6 and TRBJ2-1; TRBD2 matches 9 bases. CDR1 and CDR2 from the germline V gene are SGHDT and YYEEEE. The V segment lost 1 base and the J segment 7 bases; nucleotides outside the gene matches: 15. There are 18 residues in the CDR3. CDR3 residues: CASSLSGGRAWFLNEQFF. CDR3 DNA: TGTGCCAGCAGCTTGTCCGGCGGGAGGGCCTGGTTTTTAAATGAGCAGTTCTTC.

This clonotype was picked up a small number of times. Compared with germline, one end of the junction differs, possibly owing to a read error. This rearrangement joins TRBV28 to TRBJ2-1; 9 nucleotides align to TRBD2. The CDR3 consists of 16 residues. The germline gives CDR1 MDHEN, CDR2 SYDVKM. Written as DNA, the CDR3 is TGTGCCAGCAGTTTACTAGCGGGGAACTCCCACAATGAGCAGTTCTTC. Residues: CASSLLAGNSHNEQFF. The full variable domain, in which reference TRBV28 and TRBJ2-1 provide the parts outside the CDR3, is DVKVTQSSRYLVKRTGEKVFLECVQDMDHENMFWYRQDPGLGLRLIYFSYDVKMKEKGDIPEGYSVSREKKERFSLILESASTNQTSMYLCASSLLAGNSHNEQFFGPGTRLTVL.

This rearrangement joins TRBV24-1 to TRBJ2-1, with TRBD2 matching over 7 bases. The germline CDR1 and CDR2 sequences are KGHDR and SFDVKD. Germline trimming cut 4 bases from V and 8 bases from J; bases unmatched to any gene: 13. This CDR3 has 16 residues. DNA of the CDR3: TGTGCCACCAGTGAAGGACGGGCTAGCGGTAGGGATGAGCAGTTCTTC. Translating it yields CATSEGRASGRDEQFF.

V is TRBV20-1 and J is TRBJ2-1; 10 bases are a match to TRBD1. V was clipped by 4 bases and J by 6 bases; unmatched bases: 9. The CDR3 is 15 residues long. Germline CDR1 is DFQATT and CDR2 is SNEGSKA (reference sequence). CDR3 DNA sequence: TGCAGTGCTAAAACCGGGACAGGGGACGGCAATGAGCAGTTCTTC. Its translation: CSAKTGTGDGNEQFF.

The gene calls are TRBV7-2 and TRBJ2-3; the D gene is possibly TRBD2 (6 bases). Trimming removed 1 base at V and 0 bases at J, with 14 bases between. Germline CDR1 is SGHTA and CDR2 is FQGNSA. The CDR3 runs 17 residues. In nucleotides, the CDR3 is TGTGCCAGCAGCTTAGTCTCTAGCGAGTCTAGCACAGATACGCAGTATTTT. As protein: CASSLVSSESSTDTQYF.

The chain recombines TRBV20-1 with TRBJ1-2; D remains unclear. Between the trimmed V and J ends, which lost 0 bases and 0 bases, there was a span of 11 bases. There are 15 residues in the CDR3. The germline gives CDR1 DFQATT, CDR2 SNEGSKA (reference sequence). The CDR3 region has the DNA TGCAGTGCTAGAGATCCCCAAGTTGCTAACTATGGCTACACCTTC. It is translated as CSARDPQVANYGYTF.

The chain employs TRBV29-1 and TRBJ1-1; maybe TRBD1 (5 bases). Per germline, CDR1 SQVTM and CDR2 ANQGSEA. This CDR3 has 15 residues. V lost 7 bases and J 1 base, leaving 19 bases between the germline ends. CDR3 residues: CSGEKDNARNTEAFF. Here the CDR3 DNA reads TGCAGCGGGGAAAAGGACAACGCTAGGAACACTGAAGCTTTCTTT.

The J gene is TRBJ1-3, the V gene TRBV7-9, with 7 positions matching TRBD1. This CDR3 spans 15 amino acids. The J segment lost 1 base and the V segment lost 4 bases, leaving 4 bases of the junction unmatched. The V gene's germline CDR1 is SEHNR and CDR2 FQNEAQ (reference sequence). The CDR3 nucleotides read TGTGCCAGCAGCTCCGACAGGGAATCTGGAAACACCATATATTTT. Amino acids: CASSSDRESGNTIYF.

V usage is TRBV9 and J usage is TRBJ2-1, with D tentatively TRBD1 (5 bases). V gave up 0 bases and J gave up 0 bases, with 10 bases separating them. CDR1 is SGDLS, CDR2 YYNGEE, per germline. This CDR3 comprises 16 residues. CDR3 loop: CASSVGGSNSYNEQFF. The CDR3 bases are TGTGCCAGCAGCGTAGGGGGCAGTAACTCCTACAATGAGCAGTTCTTC.

Note on this clonotype: An end of the junction does not agree with germline; a read error may underlie this. This CDR3 reads CASSLAGGVTDTQYF. The CDR3 DNA reads as TGTGCCAGCAGTCTAGCGGGAGGGGTCACAGATACGCAGTATTTT. The V gene is TRBV12-3 or TRBV12-4, the J gene TRBJ2-3; 12 nucleotides align to TRBD2. This CDR3 is built from 15 residues.

The chain couples TRBV9 to TRBJ2-3; the D is unclear. CDR3 length: 15 residues. Trimming shortened V by 0 bases and J by 1 base, and 9 bases separated the two germline ends. CDR1 and CDR2 (germline): SGDLS, YYNGEE. The CDR3 DNA follows: TGTGCCAGCAGCGTAGGCGTGGTCGGCACAGATACGCAGTATTTT. Translating it yields CASSVGVVGTDTQYF.

The chain recombines TRBV12-3 or TRBV12-4 with TRBJ2-3; 12 bases match TRBD2. Germline trimming cut 5 bases from V and 3 bases from J; bases unmatched to any gene: 3. This CDR3 contains 15 residues. CDR3 protein: CASSRLAGATDTQYF. The CDR3 bases are TGTGCCAGCAGTCGACTAGCGGGAGCAACAGATACGCAGTATTTT.

This clonotype was counted between two and nine times. The chain recombines TRBV14 with TRBJ1-1; D is ambiguous. Germline CDR1 is SGHDN and CDR2 is FVKESK. The CDR3 consists of 12 residues. V was clipped by 1 base and J by 4 bases, with 4 bases between them. CDR3 region: CASSQVSTEAFF. In DNA form, the CDR3 reads TGTGCCAGCAGCCAAGTTAGCACTGAAGCTTTCTTT.

The V and J genes are TRBV7-9 and TRBJ2-3; tentatively, D is TRBD1 (6 bases). Trimming removed 6 bases from V and 2 bases from J, with 12 bases in between. CDR3 length: 14 amino acids. CDR1 is SEHNR, CDR2 FQNEAQ, per germline (reference sequence). CDR3 DNA sequence: TGTGCCAGCAGGTACAGGGAGTACACAGATACGCAGTATTTT. This translates into CASRYREYTDTQYF.

J is TRBJ2-7 and V is TRBV5-1, with 12 nucleotides matching TRBD2. V lost 5 bases, J lost 4 bases, and 7 bases stayed unmatched. Germline V gene data show CDR1 as SGHRS and CDR2 as YFSETQ. This CDR3 contains 15 residues. CDR3 loop: CASRIAGTSGYEQYF. Here the CDR3 DNA reads TGCGCCAGCAGGATTGCCGGGACTAGCGGGTACGAGCAGTACTTC.

The chain links TRBV7-2 to TRBJ2-1; TRBD1 matches 8 bases. V lost 8 bases to trimming and J lost 4 bases; unmatched junction nucleotides: 10. CDR1 SGHTA and CDR2 FQGNSA come from the germline V gene. The CDR3 runs 15 residues. Here the CDR3 DNA reads TGTGCCAGCTACCAAGGGGACAGGTATTACAATGAGCAGTTCTTC. Translating it yields CASYQGDRYYNEQFF. Full variable domain (remainder filled in from reference TRBV7-2 and TRBJ2-1): GAGVSQSPSNKVTEKGKDVELRCDPISGHTALYWYRQSLGQGLEFLIYFQGNSAPDKSGLPSDRFSAERTGGSVSTLTIQRTQQEDSAVYLCASYQGDRYYNEQFFGPGTRLTVL.

The rearrangement uses TRBV5-1 and TRBJ1-1; D ambiguous. The CDR3 is 15 residues long. V shed 0 bases and J shed 0 bases, with 9 bases lying between them. Germline V gene data show CDR1 as SGHRS and CDR2 as YFSETQ. The CDR3 nucleotides are TGCGCCAGCAGCTTGGTAGCAGATATGAACACTGAAGCTTTCTTT. The encoded protein is CASSLVADMNTEAFF.